Sequencing of this TCR beta chain was carried out in a study of shared clonotypes between healthy human individuals. Assay execution proceeded at the deep level. The protocol was immunoSEQ multiplex PCR, while the TCRdb copy is restricted to in-frame clones and leaves out a portion. Here the sample spans around 2.5 million clones, over 85% being singletons. The table lists this clone with a count of one. The donor cohort consisted entirely of Caucasian adults residing in Nashville, Tennessee. CD45RA-negative memory and CD45RA+ naive subsets were split from the CD4+ cells. Germline-derived CDR1 and CDR2 are SGHTA and FQGNSA. J gave up 1 base and V 5 bases, and 6 bases lay outside the gene matches. This CDR3 region has 15 residues.

Input material: naive CD4+ T cells from PBMCs. Subset described: CD45RA+ positively selected. This sequence joins TRBV7-2 and TRBJ2-7, with 9 bases matching TRBD2. The receptor's source is a man aged 18-30 years in good health. Some clones in this sample may be carry-over from other donors' samples. The chain's CDR3 is CASSPWREGSYEQYF. CDR3 nucleotide sequence: TGTGCCAGCAGCCCCTGGCGGGAGGGATCCTACGAGCAGTACTTC.